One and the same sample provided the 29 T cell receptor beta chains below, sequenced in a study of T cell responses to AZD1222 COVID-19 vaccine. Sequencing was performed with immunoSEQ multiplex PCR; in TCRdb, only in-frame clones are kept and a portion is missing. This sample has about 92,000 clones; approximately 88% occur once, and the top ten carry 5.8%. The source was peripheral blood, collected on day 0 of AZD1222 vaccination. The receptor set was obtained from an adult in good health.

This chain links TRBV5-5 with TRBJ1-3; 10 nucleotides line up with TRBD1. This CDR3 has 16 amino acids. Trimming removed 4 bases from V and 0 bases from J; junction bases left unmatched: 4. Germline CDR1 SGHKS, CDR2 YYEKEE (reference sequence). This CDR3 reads CASSRDRGLSGNTIYF. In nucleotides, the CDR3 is TGTGCCAGCAGCAGGGACAGGGGCCTCTCTGGAAACACCATATATTTT.

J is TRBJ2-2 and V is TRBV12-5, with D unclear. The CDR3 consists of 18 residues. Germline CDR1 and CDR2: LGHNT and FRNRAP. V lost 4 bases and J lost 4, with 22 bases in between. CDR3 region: CASGSFPSSDSTTGELFF. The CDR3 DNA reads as TGTGCTAGTGGTTCTTTTCCCTCCTCCGACTCGACCACCGGGGAGCTGTTTTTT.

CDR3 nucleotide sequence: TGCGCCAGCAGCTTGGGGCCAGGGTCTTCCGCCGGGGAGCTGTTTTTT. Translated: CASSLGPGSSAGELFF. The genes are TRBV5-1 and TRBJ2-2; the D gene is possibly TRBD1 (5 bases). Germline CDR1 and CDR2: SGHRS and YFSETQ. The CDR3 covers 16 residues. V was trimmed by 0 bases and J by 6 bases, leaving 15 bases between them.

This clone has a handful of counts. The CDR3 DNA reads TGTGCCATCAGTGCGGGGGGCGGGAATAATGAGCAGTTCTTC. Protein sequence: CAISAGGGNNEQFF. The chain is built from TRBV10-3 and TRBJ2-1, with TRBD2 as a possible D gene (7 bases). From germline, CDR1 is ENHRY and CDR2 SYGVKD. This CDR3 spans 14 amino acids. Trimming stripped 4 bases from V and 7 bases from J, with 14 bases between.

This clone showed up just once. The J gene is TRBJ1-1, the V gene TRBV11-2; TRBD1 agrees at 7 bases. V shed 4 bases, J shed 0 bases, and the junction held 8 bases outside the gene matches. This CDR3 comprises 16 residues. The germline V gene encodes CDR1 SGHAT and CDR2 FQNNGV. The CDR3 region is CASSSPGQRMNTEAFF. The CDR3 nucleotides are TGTGCCAGCAGCTCACCGGGACAGCGGATGAACACTGAAGCTTTCTTT.

The CDR3 loop reads CASGGGLSGNTIYF. The CDR3 DNA sequence: TGTGCCAGCGGGGGGGGGCTCTCTGGAAACACCATATATTTT. The rearrangement joins TRBV7-8 to TRBJ1-3; D is perhaps TRBD1 (6 bases). The CDR3 has 14 residues. V was trimmed by 8 bases and J by 0 bases, leaving 11 bases between them. Germline-derived CDR1 and CDR2 are SGHVS and FQNEAQ.

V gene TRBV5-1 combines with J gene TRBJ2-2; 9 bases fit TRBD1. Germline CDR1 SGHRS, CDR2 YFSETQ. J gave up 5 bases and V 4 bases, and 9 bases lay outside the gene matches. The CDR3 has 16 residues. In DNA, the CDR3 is TGCGCCAGCAGCATCCTACAGGGGGCCGAAACCGGGGAGCTGTTTTTT. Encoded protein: CASSILQGAETGELFF.

The CDR3 here is CASSKTSGLNEQFF. The CDR3 coding sequence is TGTGCCAGCAGTAAGACTAGCGGGCTGAATGAGCAGTTCTTC. The chain carries TRBV6-4 and TRBJ2-1; 10 bases are a match to TRBD2. CDR3 length: 14 residues. Germline assignment: CDR1 MRHNA and CDR2 SNTAGT. V shed 5 bases and J 7 bases; nucleotides not matched to a gene: 5.

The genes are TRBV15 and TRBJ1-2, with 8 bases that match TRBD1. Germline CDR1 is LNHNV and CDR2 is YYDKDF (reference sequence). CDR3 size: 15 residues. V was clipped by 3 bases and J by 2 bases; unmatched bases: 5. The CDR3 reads CATSRNRDRNYGYTF. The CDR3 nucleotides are TGTGCCACCAGCAGGAACCGGGACAGGAACTATGGCTACACCTTC.

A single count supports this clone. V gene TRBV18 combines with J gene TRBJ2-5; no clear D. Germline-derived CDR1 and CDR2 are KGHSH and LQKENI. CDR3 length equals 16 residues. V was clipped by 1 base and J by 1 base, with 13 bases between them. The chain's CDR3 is CASSPRGPAAQETQYF. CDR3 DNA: TGTGCCAGCTCACCACGCGGTCCGGCCGCCCAAGAGACCCAGTACTTC.

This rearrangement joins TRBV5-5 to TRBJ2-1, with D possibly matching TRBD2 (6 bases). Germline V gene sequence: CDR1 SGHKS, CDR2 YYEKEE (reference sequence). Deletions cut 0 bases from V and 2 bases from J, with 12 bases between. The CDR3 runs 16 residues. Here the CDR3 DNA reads TGTGCCAGCAGCTTGGAGGCGGGATGGCCCTACAATGAGCAGTTCTTC. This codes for CASSLEAGWPYNEQFF.

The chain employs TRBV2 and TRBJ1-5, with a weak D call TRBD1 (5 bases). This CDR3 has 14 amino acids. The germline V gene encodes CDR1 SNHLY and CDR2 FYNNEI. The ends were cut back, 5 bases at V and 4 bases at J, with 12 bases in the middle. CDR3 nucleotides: TGTGCCAGCAGTAGGGGTTTTGGGAATCAGCCCCAGCATTTT. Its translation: CASSRGFGNQPQHF.

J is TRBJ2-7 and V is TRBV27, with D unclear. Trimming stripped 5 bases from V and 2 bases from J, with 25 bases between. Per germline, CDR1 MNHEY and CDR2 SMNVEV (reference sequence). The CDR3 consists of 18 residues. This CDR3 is CASSPRMGPNPFTYEQYF. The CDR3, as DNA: TGTGCCAGCAGTCCTCGAATGGGCCCAAACCCCTTCACCTACGAGCAGTACTTC.

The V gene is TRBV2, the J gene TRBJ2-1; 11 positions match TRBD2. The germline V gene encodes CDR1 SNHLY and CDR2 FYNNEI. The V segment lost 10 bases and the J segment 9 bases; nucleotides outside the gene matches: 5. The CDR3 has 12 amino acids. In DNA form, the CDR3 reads TGTGCCACCCTACTAGCGGGAGTTGAGCAGTTCTTC. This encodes CATLLAGVEQFF.

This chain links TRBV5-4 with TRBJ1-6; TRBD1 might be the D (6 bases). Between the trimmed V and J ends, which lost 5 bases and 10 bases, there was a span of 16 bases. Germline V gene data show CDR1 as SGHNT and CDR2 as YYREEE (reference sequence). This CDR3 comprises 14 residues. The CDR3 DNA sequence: TGTGCCAGCAGACCCACAGGGTCGAACTCACCCCTCCACTTT. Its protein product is CASRPTGSNSPLHF.

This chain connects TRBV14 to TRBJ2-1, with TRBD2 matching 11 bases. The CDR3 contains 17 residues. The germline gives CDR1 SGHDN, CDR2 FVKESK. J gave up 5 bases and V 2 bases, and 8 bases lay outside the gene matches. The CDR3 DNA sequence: TGTGCCAGCAGCCAAAGGGCCGGGACTAGCGGACACAATGAGCAGTTCTTC. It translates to CASSQRAGTSGHNEQFF.

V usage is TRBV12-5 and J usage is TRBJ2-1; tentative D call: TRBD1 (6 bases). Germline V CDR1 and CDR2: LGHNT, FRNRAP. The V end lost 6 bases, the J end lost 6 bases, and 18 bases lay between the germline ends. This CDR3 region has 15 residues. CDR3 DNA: TGTGCTAGTGGACCCGACAGGATTAAGGCCAATGAGCAGTTCTTC. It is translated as CASGPDRIKANEQFF.

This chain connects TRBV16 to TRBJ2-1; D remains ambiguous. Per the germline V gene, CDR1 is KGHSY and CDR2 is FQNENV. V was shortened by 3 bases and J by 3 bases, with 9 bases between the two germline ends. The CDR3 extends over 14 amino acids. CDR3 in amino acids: CASSHPVGYNEQFF. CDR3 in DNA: TGTGCCAGCAGCCATCCGGTCGGCTACAATGAGCAGTTCTTC.

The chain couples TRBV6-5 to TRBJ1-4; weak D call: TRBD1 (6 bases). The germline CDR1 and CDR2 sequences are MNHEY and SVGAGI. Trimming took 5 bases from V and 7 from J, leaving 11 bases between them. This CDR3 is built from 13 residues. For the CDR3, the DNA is TGTGCCAGCAGTAGGAGGGGGGGTGAAAAACTGTTTTTT. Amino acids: CASSRRGGEKLFF.

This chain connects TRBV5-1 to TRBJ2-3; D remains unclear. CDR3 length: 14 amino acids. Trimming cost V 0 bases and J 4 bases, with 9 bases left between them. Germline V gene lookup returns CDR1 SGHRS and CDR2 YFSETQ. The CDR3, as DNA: TGCGCCAGCAGCTTGGGGGTAGTAGCAGATACGCAGTATTTT. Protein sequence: CASSLGVVADTQYF.

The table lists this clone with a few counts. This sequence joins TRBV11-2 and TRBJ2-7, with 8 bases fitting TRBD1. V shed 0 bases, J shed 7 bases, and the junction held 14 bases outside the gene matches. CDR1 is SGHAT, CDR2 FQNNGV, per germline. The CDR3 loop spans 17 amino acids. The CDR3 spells CASSLDQRTGPYEEQYF. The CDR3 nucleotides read TGTGCCAGCAGCTTAGATCAAAGGACAGGGCCCTATGAAGAGCAGTACTTC.

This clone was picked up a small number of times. In DNA form, the CDR3 reads TGTGCCAGCAGCACTCCCGTACCGGGACAGGGGTTGACTAATGAAAAACTGTTTTTT. It yields the protein CASSTPVPGQGLTNEKLFF. The chain links TRBV7-9 to TRBJ1-4, with 10 nucleotides matching TRBD1. The CDR3 is 19 residues long. Per germline, CDR1 SEHNR and CDR2 FQNEAQ (reference sequence). The V gene end was trimmed by 5 bases and the J gene end by 2 bases; junction bases not matched to a gene: 14. Full variable domain (missing parts from reference TRBV7-9 and TRBJ1-4): DTGVSQNPRHKITKRGQNVTFRCDPISEHNRLYWYRQTLGQGPEFLTYFQNEAQLEKSRLLSDRFSAERPKGSFSTLEIQRTEQGDSAMYLCASSTPVPGQGLTNEKLFFGSGTQLSVL.

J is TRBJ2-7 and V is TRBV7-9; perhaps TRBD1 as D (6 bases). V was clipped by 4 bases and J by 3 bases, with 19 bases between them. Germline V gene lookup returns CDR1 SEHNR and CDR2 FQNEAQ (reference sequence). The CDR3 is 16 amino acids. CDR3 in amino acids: CASSSYDLTGFYEQYF. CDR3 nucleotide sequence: TGTGCCAGCAGCTCTTACGACCTCACAGGGTTCTACGAGCAGTACTTC.

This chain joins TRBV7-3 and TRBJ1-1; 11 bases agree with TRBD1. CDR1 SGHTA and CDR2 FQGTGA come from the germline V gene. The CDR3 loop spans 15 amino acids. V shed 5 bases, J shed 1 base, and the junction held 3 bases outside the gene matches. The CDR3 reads CASSAGQGANTEAFF. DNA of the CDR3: TGTGCCAGCAGCGCCGGACAGGGGGCGAACACTGAAGCTTTCTTT.

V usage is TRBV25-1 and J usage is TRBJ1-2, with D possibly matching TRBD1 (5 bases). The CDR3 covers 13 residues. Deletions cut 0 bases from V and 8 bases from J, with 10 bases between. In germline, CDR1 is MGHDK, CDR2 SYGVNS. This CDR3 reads CASSEYQGSGYTF. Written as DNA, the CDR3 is TGTGCCAGCAGTGAATACCAGGGCAGCGGCTACACCTTC.

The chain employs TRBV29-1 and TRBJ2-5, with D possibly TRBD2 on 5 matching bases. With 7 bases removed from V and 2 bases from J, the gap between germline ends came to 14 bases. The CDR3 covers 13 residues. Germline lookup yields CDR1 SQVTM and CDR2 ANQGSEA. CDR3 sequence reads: CSAKMRVQETQYF. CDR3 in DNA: TGCAGCGCCAAAATGCGGGTTCAAGAGACCCAGTACTTC.

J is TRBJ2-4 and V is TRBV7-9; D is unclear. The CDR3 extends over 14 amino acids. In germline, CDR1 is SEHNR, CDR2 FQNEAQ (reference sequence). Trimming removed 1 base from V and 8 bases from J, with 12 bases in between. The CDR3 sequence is CASSLDSRGDIQYF. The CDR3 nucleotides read TGTGCCAGCAGCTTAGATTCCCGCGGTGACATTCAGTACTTC.

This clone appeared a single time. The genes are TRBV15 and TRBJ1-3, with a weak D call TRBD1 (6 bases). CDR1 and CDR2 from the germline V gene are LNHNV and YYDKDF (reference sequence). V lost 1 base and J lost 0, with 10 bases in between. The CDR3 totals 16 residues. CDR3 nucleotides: TGTGCCACCAGCAGAGTGAGGGGGACCTCTGGAAACACCATATATTTT. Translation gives CATSRVRGTSGNTIYF. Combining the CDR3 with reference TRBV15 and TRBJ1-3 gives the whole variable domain DAMVIQNPRYQVTQFGKPVTLSCSQTLNHNVMYWYQQKSSQAPKLLFHYYDKDFNNEADTPDNFQSRRPNTSFCFLDIRSPGLGDTAMYLCATSRVRGTSGNTIYFGEGSWLTVV.

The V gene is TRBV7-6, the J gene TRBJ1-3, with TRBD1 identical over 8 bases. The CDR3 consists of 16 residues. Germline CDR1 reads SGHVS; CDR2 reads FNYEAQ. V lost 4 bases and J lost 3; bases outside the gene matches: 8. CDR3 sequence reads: CASSSGPGGGGNTIYF. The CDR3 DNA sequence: TGTGCCAGCAGCTCCGGACCAGGGGGCGGTGGAAACACCATATATTTT.